A selection of T cell receptor beta chains follows, all from one sample in a study of T cell responses to AZD1222 COVID-19 vaccine. Some clones are missing from TCRdb's copy, which holds only in-frame ones; the method was immunoSEQ multiplex PCR. The sample gives 150,000 or so clones, around 92% of which show up once; more than 1% is in the top ten. This specimen was peripheral blood, taken 28 days after the second AZD1222 dose. These TCRs come from an adult who received the AZD1222 COVID-19 vaccine. CDR3s include the opening cysteine and the closing phenylalanine or tryptophan. A D gene is named only where the DNA matches it firmly. Only part of the rows carry a size: once, few, many, or a class if the clone is expanded.

j_call	d_call	clone_size	v_call	cdr3_aa	cdr3_nt
TRBJ1-1	NA	NA	TRBV10-1	CASSESSYIEDTEAFF	TGCGCCAGCAGTGAGTCGTCCTATATCGAGGACACTGAAGCTTTCTTT
TRBJ1-5	TRBD1	NA	TRBV7-2	CASSFRGGNQPQHF	TGTGCCAGCAGCTTCAGGGGGGGCAATCAGCCCCAGCATTTT
TRBJ2-3	NA	NA	TRBV10-3	CATGGPGTDTQYF	TGTGCCACCGGGGGGCCGGGCACAGATACGCAGTATTTT
TRBJ1-3	NA	NA	TRBV7-8	CASSPRALMSSGNTIYF	TGTGCCAGCAGCCCCCGGGCCCTTATGAGCTCTGGAAACACCATATATTTT
TRBJ1-2	NA	NA	TRBV3-1/TRBV3-2	CASSYLYGYTF	TGTGCCAGCAGCTATCTGTATGGCTACACCTTC
TRBJ2-1	NA	NA	TRBV7-2	CASSFLGGQNEQFF	TGTGCCAGCAGCTTCCTGGGGGGCCAGAATGAGCAGTTCTTC
TRBJ2-7	TRBD2	NA	TRBV10-3	CAISVQTSGGYEQYF	TGTGCCATCAGTGTCCAGACTAGCGGGGGTTACGAGCAGTACTTC
TRBJ2-7	TRBD2	NA	TRBV5-4	CASSLAPGTSSYEQYF	TGTGCCAGCAGCTTGGCTCCGGGGACTAGCTCCTACGAGCAGTACTTC
TRBJ2-1	NA	NA	TRBV4-1	CASSPGDSDNEQFF	TGCGCCAGCAGCCCCGGGGACTCCGACAATGAGCAGTTCTTC
TRBJ2-3	NA	once	TRBV11-2	CASSLGLNTDTQYF	TGTGCCAGCAGCTTAGGCCTCAACACAGATACGCAGTATTTT
TRBJ1-3	TRBD1	NA	TRBV7-2	CASSFRQGPPGNTIYF	TGTGCCAGCAGCTTTAGACAGGGTCCCCCTGGAAACACCATATATTTT
TRBJ2-6	NA	NA	TRBV9	CASSGLDREGVAGANVLTF	TGTGCCAGCAGCGGACTAGACAGGGAAGGAGTGGCTGGGGCCAACGTCCTGACTTTC
TRBJ2-3	TRBD2	NA	TRBV3-1/TRBV3-2	CASSPRGGYPDTQYF	TGTGCCAGCAGTCCCCGGGGGGGCTATCCAGATACGCAGTATTTT
TRBJ2-5	TRBD2	NA	TRBV10-2	CASSWFIGAGGSETQYF	TGCGCCAGCAGTTGGTTTATCGGCGCGGGGGGTTCAGAGACCCAGTACTTC
TRBJ1-1	NA	once	TRBV2	CASSERVGARVRNTEAFF	TGTGCCAGCAGTGAAAGGGTGGGGGCTCGGGTTAGGAACACTGAAGCTTTCTTT
TRBJ2-1	NA	NA	TRBV4-2	CASSQAGRGDEQFF	TGTGCCAGCAGCCAGGCGGGGCGAGGCGATGAGCAGTTCTTC
TRBJ1-1	TRBD1	NA	TRBV5-1	CASSFHHGQGNTEAFF	TGCGCCAGCAGCTTTCACCACGGACAGGGGAACACTGAAGCTTTCTTT
TRBJ2-1	TRBD2	NA	TRBV18	CASSPRAGDSYNEQFF	TGTGCCAGCTCACCAAGGGCGGGGGACTCCTACAATGAGCAGTTCTTC
TRBJ1-2	NA	NA	TRBV3-1/TRBV3-2	CASSQDPGGLYGYTF	TGTGCCAGCAGCCAAGATCCTGGGGGTCTCTATGGCTACACCTTC
TRBJ2-1	NA	once	TRBV27	CASSLRGLTYNEQFF	TGTGCCAGCAGTTTAAGGGGCTTAACCTACAATGAGCAGTTCTTC
TRBJ2-3	NA	NA	TRBV13	CASSEGIVADTQYF	TGTGCCAGCAGCGAGGGAATCGTAGCAGATACGCAGTATTTT
TRBJ1-2	TRBD1	once	TRBV28	CASTLPDRAYGYTF	TGTGCCAGCACCCTCCCTGACAGGGCCTATGGCTACACCTTC
TRBJ1-3	NA	NA	TRBV7-2	CASSPGTGFSGNTIYF	TGTGCCAGCAGCCCGGGGACGGGATTCTCTGGAAACACCATATATTTT
TRBJ1-1	TRBD1	NA	TRBV18	CASSPDRQGTEAFF	TGTGCCAGCTCACCCGACCGACAGGGGACTGAAGCTTTCTTT
TRBJ2-5	NA	once	TRBV7-7	CASSRLGLPVGETQYF	TGTGCTAGCAGCCGCTTGGGACTCCCGGTCGGGGAGACCCAGTACTTC
TRBJ2-5	TRBD2	few	TRBV6-5	CASSYTASGGVTQYF	TGTGCCAGCAGTTACACGGCTAGCGGGGGGGTGACCCAGTACTTC
TRBJ1-1	NA	NA	TRBV27	CASSYGVNTEAFF	TGTGCCAGCAGTTATGGAGTGAACACTGAAGCTTTCTTT
TRBJ1-4	NA	NA	TRBV15	CATSGPDDLFF	TGTGCCACCAGCGGACCCGATGACCTGTTTTTT
TRBJ2-5	NA	NA	TRBV6-5	CASGWQETQYF	TGTGCCAGCGGCTGGCAAGAGACCCAGTACTTC
TRBJ2-1	NA	NA	TRBV5-1	CASSLGQTYNEQFF	TGCGCCAGCAGCTTAGGACAGACTTACAATGAGCAGTTCTTC
TRBJ2-7	TRBD1	once	TRBV6-5	CASSYRGQGAYEQYF	TGTGCCAGCAGTTACCGCGGACAGGGGGCTTACGAGCAGTACTTC
TRBJ1-6	NA	NA	TRBV5-1	CASSPAGGRGSPLHF	TGCGCCAGCAGCCCGGCGGGGGGGCGCGGTTCACCCCTCCACTTT
TRBJ1-6	NA	once	TRBV5-4	CASSFGPATRNSPLHF	TGTGCCAGCAGCTTCGGGCCGGCGACCAGAAATTCACCCCTCCACTTT
TRBJ1-2	NA	NA	TRBV7-2	CASSLGLRGRYGYTF	TGTGCCAGCAGCTTAGGTTTAAGGGGAAGGTATGGCTACACCTTC
TRBJ2-3	NA	NA	TRBV14	CASSQDGRALATQYF	TGTGCCAGCAGCCAAGATGGTAGGGCCCTAGCTACGCAGTATTTT
TRBJ2-7	NA	NA	TRBV11-2	CASSSIRGTAREQYF	TGTGCCAGCAGCTCAATTCGGGGAACAGCGCGAGAGCAGTACTTC
TRBJ1-6	NA	NA	TRBV6-6	CASSLWTSSSYNSPLHF	TGTGCCAGCAGTCTCTGGACGTCAAGCTCCTATAATTCACCCCTCCACTTT
TRBJ1-2	NA	NA	TRBV4-1	CASSQDTWDTGLEGYGYTF	TGCGCCAGCAGCCAAGATACGTGGGACACAGGCCTTGAGGGCTATGGCTACACCTTC
TRBJ1-2	NA	NA	TRBV28	CASSEGHEDGYTF	TGTGCCAGCAGCGAGGGACATGAGGATGGCTACACCTTC
TRBJ2-7	NA	NA	TRBV3-1/TRBV3-2	CASSQDLLGSGDHEQYF	TGTGCCAGCAGCCAAGATTTACTGGGTTCCGGGGACCACGAGCAGTACTTC
TRBJ1-5	NA	once	TRBV7-9	CASSPLVGPPDGNQPQHF	TGTGCCAGCAGCCCCCTGGTTGGGCCCCCGGACGGCAATCAGCCCCAGCATTTT
TRBJ2-2	NA	NA	TRBV3-1/TRBV3-2	CASSQEGGAANTGELFF	TGTGCCAGCAGCCAAGAAGGGGGGGCGGCGAACACCGGGGAGCTGTTTTTT
TRBJ1-1	NA	NA	TRBV6-5	CASSHPPRNTEAFF	TGTGCCAGCAGCCACCCCCCCCGAAACACTGAAGCTTTCTTT
TRBJ2-7	TRBD2	NA	TRBV6-1	CASSEPVGTSRREQYF	TGTGCCAGCAGTGAACCGGTGGGGACTAGTCGACGCGAGCAGTACTTC
TRBJ2-1	TRBD2	NA	TRBV6-5	CASSNPTSLRQFF	TGTGCCAGCAGCAACCCGACTAGCCTTAGGCAGTTCTTC
TRBJ1-5	NA	once	TRBV5-6	CASSLDPNQPQHF	TGTGCCAGCAGCTTGGATCCTAATCAGCCCCAGCATTTT
TRBJ1-4	TRBD1	NA	TRBV11-3	CASSLAQDRVKTATNEKLFF	TGTGCCAGCAGCTTAGCTCAGGACAGGGTGAAAACTGCAACTAATGAAAAACTGTTTTTT
TRBJ1-6	NA	NA	TRBV12-3/TRBV12-4	CASRQVYNSPLHF	TGTGCCAGCAGACAGGTTTATAATTCACCCCTCCACTTT
TRBJ1-1	NA	NA	TRBV27	CASSLSDYTEAFF	TGTGCCAGCAGTTTATCGGATTACACTGAAGCTTTCTTT